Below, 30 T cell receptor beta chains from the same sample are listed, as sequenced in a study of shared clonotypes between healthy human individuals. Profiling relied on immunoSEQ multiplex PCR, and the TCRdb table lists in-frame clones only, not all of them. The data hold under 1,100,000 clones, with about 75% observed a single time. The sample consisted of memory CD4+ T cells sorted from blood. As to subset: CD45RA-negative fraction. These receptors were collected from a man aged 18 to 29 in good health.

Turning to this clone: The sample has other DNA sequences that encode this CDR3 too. The chain's CDR3 is CAWSGGQGNSPLHF. CDR3 DNA: TGTGCCTGGAGTGGGGGTCAGGGTAATTCACCCCTCCACTTT. V is TRBV30 and J is TRBJ1-6; D perhaps matches TRBD1 (5 bases). Germline CDR1 GTSNPN, CDR2 SVGIG (reference sequence). The ends were cut back, 1 base at V and 6 bases at J, with 10 bases in the middle. This CDR3 contains 14 residues. Using reference TRBV30 and TRBJ1-6 for the parts outside the CDR3, the full variable domain is SQTIHQWPATLVQPVGSPLSLECTVEGTSNPNLYWYRQAAGRGLQLLFYSVGIGQISSEVPQNLSASRPQDRQFILSSKKLLLSDSGFYLCAWSGGQGNSPLHFGNGTRLTVT.

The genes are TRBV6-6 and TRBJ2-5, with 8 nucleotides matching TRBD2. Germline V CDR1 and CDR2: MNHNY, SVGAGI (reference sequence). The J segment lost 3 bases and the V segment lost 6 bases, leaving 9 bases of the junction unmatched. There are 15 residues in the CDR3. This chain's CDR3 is CASSRPSGGEETQYF. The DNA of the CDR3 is TGTGCCAGCAGCCGCCCCAGCGGGGGTGAAGAGACCCAGTACTTC.

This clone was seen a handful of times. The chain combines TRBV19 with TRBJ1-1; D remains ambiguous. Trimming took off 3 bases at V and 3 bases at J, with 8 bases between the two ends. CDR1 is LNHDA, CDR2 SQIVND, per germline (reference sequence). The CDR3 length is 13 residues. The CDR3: CASSINGDTEAFF. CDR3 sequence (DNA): TGTGCCAGTAGTATCAATGGGGACACTGAAGCTTTCTTT.

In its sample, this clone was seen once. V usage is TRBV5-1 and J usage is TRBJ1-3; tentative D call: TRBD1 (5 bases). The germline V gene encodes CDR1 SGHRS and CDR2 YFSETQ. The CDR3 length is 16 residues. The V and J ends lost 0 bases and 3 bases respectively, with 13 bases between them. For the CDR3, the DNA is TGCGCCAGCAGCTTGGTCTCAGGGCAAAGTGGAAACACCATATATTTT. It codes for CASSLVSGQSGNTIYF. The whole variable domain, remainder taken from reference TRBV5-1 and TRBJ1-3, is KAGVTQTPRYLIKTRGQQVTLSCSPISGHRSVSWYQQTPGQGLQFLFEYFSETQRNKGNFPGRFSGRQFSNSRSEMNVSTLELGDSALYLCASSLVSGQSGNTIYFGEGSWLTVV.

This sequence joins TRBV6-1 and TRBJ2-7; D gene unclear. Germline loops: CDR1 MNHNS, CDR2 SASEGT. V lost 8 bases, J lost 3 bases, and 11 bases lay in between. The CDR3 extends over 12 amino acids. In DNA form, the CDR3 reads TGTGCCAGCTGTACATTTTTCTACGAGCAGTACTTC. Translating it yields CASCTFFYEQYF.

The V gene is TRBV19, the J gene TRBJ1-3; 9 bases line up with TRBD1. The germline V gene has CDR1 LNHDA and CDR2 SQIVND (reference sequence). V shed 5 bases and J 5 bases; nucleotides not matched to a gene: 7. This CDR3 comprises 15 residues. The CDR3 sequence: CASSPLTGGRNTIYF. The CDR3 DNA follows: TGTGCCAGTAGTCCCTTGACAGGGGGAAGAAACACCATATATTTT.

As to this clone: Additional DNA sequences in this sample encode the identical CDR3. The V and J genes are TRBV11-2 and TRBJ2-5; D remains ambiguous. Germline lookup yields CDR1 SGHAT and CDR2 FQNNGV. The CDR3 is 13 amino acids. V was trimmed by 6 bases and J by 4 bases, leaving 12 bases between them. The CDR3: CASSPSTGETQYF. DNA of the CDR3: TGTGCCAGCAGTCCATCAACTGGAGAGACCCAGTACTTC.

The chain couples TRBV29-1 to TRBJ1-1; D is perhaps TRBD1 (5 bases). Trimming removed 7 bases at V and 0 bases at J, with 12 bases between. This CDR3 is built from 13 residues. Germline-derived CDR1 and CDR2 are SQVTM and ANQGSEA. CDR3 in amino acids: CSANTQVNTEAFF. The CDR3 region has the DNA TGCAGCGCTAACACACAGGTGAACACTGAAGCTTTCTTT.

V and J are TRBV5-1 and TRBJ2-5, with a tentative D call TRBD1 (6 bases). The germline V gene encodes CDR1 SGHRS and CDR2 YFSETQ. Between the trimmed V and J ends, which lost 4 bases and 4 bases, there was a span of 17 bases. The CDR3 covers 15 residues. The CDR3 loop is CASSQLQGNRETQYF. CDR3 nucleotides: TGCGCCAGCAGCCAGTTGCAGGGGAACCGAGAGACCCAGTACTTC. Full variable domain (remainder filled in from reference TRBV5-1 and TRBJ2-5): KAGVTQTPRYLIKTRGQQVTLSCSPISGHRSVSWYQQTPGQGLQFLFEYFSETQRNKGNFPGRFSGRQFSNSRSEMNVSTLELGDSALYLCASSQLQGNRETQYFGPGTRLLVL.

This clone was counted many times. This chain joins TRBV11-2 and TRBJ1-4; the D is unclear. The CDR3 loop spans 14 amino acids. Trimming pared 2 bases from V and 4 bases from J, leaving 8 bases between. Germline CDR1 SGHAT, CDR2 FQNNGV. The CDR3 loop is CASSLSSGNEKLFF. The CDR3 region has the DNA TGTGCCAGCAGCTTAAGCAGCGGTAATGAAAAACTGTTTTTT.

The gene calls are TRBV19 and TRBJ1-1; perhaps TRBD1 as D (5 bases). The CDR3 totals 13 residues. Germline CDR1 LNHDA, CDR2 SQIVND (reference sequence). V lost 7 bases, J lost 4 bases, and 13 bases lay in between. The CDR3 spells CASINGGGTEAFF. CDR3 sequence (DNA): TGTGCCAGTATCAATGGGGGGGGCACTGAAGCTTTCTTT.

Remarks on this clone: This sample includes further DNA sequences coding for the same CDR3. CDR3 bases: TGTGCCAGCAGCTTAGCGGGAGGGCCTTTCAATGAGCAGTTCTTC. Its translation is CASSLAGGPFNEQFF. The chain recombines TRBV7-2 with TRBJ2-1; 7 positions match TRBD2. V shed 0 bases and J 6 bases; nucleotides not matched to a gene: 5. CDR1 and CDR2 from the germline V gene are SGHTA and FQGNSA. CDR3 length: 15 residues.

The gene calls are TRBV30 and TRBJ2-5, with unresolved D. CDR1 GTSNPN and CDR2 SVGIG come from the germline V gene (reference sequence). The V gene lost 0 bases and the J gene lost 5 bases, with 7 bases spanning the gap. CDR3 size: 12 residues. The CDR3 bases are TGTGCCTGGAGTGTTCAGAAGGAGACCCAGTACTTC. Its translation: CAWSVQKETQYF. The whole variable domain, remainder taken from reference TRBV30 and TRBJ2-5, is SQTIHQWPATLVQPVGSPLSLECTVEGTSNPNLYWYRQAAGRGLQLLFYSVGIGQISSEVPQNLSASRPQDRQFILSSKKLLLSDSGFYLCAWSVQKETQYFGPGTRLLVL.

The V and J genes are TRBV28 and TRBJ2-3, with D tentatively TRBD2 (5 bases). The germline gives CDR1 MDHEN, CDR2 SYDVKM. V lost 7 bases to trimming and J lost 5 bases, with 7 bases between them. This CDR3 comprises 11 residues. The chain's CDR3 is CASTGLDTQYF. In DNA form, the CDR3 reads TGTGCCAGCACCGGACTAGATACGCAGTATTTT.

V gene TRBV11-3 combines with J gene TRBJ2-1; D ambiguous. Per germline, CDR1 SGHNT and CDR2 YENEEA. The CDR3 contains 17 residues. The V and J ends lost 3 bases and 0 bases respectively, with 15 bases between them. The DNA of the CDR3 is TGTGCCAGCAGCTTTAAAGGTAGTTCGGGCTCCTACAATGAGCAGTTCTTC. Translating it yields CASSFKGSSGSYNEQFF.

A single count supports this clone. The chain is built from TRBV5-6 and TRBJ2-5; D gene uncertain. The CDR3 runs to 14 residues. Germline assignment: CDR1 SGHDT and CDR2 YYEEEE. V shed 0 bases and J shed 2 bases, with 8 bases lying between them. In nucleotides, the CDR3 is TGTGCCAGCAGCTTGGTGGGCAGTCAAGAGACCCAGTACTTC. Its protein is CASSLVGSQETQYF.

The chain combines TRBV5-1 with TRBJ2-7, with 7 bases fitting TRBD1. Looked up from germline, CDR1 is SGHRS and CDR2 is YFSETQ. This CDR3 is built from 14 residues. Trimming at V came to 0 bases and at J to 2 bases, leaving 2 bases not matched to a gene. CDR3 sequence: CASSLADRTYEQYF. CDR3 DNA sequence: TGCGCCAGCAGCTTGGCGGACAGGACCTACGAGCAGTACTTC.

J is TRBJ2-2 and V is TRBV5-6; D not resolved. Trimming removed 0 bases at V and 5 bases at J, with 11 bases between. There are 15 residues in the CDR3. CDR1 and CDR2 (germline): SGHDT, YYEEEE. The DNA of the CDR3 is TGTGCCAGCAGCTTGGACATTGGTGGAACCGGGGAGCTGTTTTTT. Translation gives CASSLDIGGTGELFF.

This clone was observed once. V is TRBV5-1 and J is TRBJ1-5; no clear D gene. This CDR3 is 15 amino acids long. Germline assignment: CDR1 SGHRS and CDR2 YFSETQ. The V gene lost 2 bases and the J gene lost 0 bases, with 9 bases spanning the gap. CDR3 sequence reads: CASSLFPFSNQPQHF. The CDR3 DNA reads TGCGCCAGCAGCTTATTTCCCTTTAGCAATCAGCCCCAGCATTTT.

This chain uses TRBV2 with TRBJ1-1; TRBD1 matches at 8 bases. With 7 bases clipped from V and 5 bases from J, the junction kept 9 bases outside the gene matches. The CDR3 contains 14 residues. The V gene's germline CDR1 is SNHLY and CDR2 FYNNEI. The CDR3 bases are TGTGCCAGCATACAGGGGGAGGGAGGGACTGAAGCTTTCTTT. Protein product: CASIQGEGGTEAFF. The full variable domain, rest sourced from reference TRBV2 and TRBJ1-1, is EPEVTQTPSHQVTQMGQEVILRCVPISNHLYFYWYRQILGQKVEFLVSFYNNEISEKSEIFDDQFSVERPDGSNFTLKIRSTKLEDSAMYFCASIQGEGGTEAFFGQGTRLTVV.

The CDR3 is CASRGQGVSGYTF. The CDR3, as DNA: TGTGCCAGCAGGGGACAGGGAGTGAGTGGCTACACCTTC. The rearrangement uses TRBV27 and TRBJ1-2, with 9 bases that match TRBD1. CDR3 size: 13 residues. Germline V lookup: CDR1 MNHEY, CDR2 SMNVEV (reference sequence). V lost 6 bases, J lost 7 bases, and 6 bases stayed unmatched.

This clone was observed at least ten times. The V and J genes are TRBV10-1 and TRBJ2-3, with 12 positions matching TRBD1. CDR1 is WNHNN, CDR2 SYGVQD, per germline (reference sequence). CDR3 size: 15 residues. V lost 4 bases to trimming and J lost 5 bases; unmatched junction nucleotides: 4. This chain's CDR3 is CASSGDRGRGDTQYF. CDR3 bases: TGCGCCAGCAGTGGGGACAGGGGGCGCGGAGATACGCAGTATTTT.

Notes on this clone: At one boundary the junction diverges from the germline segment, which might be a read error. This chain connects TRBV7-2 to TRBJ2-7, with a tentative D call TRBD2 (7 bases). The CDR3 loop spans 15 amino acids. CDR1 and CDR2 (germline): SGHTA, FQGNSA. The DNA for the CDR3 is TGTGCCAGCAGCTTATCGGGGGGCGTCTCCTCCGAGCAGTACTTC. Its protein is CASSLSGGVSSEQYF.

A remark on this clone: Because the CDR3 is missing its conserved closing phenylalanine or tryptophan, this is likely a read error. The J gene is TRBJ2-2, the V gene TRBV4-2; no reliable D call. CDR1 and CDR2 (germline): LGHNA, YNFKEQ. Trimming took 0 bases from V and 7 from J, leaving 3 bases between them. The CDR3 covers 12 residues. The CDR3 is CASSQEVGELFL. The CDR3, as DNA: TGTGCCAGCAGCCAAGAGGTCGGGGAGCTGTTTCTT.

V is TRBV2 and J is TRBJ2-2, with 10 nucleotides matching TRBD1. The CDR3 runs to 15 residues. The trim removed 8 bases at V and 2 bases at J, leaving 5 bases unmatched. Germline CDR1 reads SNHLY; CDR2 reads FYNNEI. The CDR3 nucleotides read TGTGCCAGCCGGGGACAGGGGAGTAACACCGGGGAGCTGTTTTTT. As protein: CASRGQGSNTGELFF.

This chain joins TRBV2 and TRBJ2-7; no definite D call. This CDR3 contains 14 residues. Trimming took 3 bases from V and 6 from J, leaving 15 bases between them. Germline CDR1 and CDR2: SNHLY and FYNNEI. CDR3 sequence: CASSDLVGSSEQYF. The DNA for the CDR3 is TGTGCCAGCAGTGATTTAGTTGGCTCTTCCGAGCAGTACTTC.

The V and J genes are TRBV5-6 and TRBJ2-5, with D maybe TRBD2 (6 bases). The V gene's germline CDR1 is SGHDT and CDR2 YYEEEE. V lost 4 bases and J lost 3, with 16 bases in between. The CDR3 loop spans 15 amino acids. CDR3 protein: CASSPGVWGEETQYF. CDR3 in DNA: TGTGCCAGCAGCCCGGGAGTTTGGGGGGAAGAGACCCAGTACTTC.

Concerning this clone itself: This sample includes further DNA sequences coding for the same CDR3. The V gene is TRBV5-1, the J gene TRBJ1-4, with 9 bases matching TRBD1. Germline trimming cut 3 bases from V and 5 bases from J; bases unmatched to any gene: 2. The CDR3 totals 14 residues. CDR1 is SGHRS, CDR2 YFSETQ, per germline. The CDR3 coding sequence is TGCGCCAGCAGCTCGGGACAGGGAAATGAAAAACTGTTTTTT. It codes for CASSSGQGNEKLFF. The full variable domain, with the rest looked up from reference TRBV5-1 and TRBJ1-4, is KAGVTQTPRYLIKTRGQQVTLSCSPISGHRSVSWYQQTPGQGLQFLFEYFSETQRNKGNFPGRFSGRQFSNSRSEMNVSTLELGDSALYLCASSSGQGNEKLFFGSGTQLSVL.

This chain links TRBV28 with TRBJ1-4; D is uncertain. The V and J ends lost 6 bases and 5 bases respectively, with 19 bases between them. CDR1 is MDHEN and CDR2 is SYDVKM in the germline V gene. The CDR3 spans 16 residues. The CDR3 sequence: CASSSPGTNINEKLFF. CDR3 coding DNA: TGTGCCAGCAGCTCCCCTGGAACCAATATAAATGAAAAACTGTTTTTT. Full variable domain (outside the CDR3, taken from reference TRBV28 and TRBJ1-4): DVKVTQSSRYLVKRTGEKVFLECVQDMDHENMFWYRQDPGLGLRLIYFSYDVKMKEKGDIPEGYSVSREKKERFSLILESASTNQTSMYLCASSSPGTNINEKLFFGSGTQLSVL.

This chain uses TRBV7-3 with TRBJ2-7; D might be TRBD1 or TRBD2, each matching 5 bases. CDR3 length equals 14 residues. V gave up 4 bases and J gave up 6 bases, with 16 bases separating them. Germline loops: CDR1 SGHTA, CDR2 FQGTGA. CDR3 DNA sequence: TGTGCCAGCAGCTCACGCCAGGGACCCTCCGAGCAGTACTTC. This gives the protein CASSSRQGPSEQYF. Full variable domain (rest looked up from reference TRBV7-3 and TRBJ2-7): GAGVSQTPSNKVTEKGKYVELRCDPISGHTALYWYRQSLGQGPEFLIYFQGTGAADDSGLPNDRFFAVRPEGSVSTLKIQRTERGDSAVYLCASSSRQGPSEQYFGPGTRLTVT.